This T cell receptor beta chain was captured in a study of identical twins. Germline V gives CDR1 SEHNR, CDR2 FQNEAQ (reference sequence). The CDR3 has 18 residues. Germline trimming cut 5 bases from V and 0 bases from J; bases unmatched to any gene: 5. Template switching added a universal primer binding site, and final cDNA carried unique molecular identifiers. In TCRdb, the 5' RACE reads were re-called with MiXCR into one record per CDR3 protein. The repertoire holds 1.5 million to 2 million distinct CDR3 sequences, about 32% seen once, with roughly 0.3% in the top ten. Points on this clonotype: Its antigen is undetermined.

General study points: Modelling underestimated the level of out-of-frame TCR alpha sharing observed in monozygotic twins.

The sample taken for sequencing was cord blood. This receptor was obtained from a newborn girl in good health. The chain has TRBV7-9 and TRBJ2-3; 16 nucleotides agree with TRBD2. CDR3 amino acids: CASSPGLAGGWSTDTQYF. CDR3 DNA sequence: TGTGCCAGCAGCCCGGGACTAGCGGGAGGGTGGAGCACAGATACGCAGTATTTT.